This T cell receptor (beta chain) emerged from a study of vaccination effects on CD4 cells after COVID-19. For the study at large: The study obtained samples from a couple of convalescent patients 16 days and one week before vaccination. The study's findings and limits: Only a few convalescent patients and no early post-infection timepoints featured in the study.

Repertoires were generated with immunoSEQ multiplex PCR, while TCRdb's copy carries only in-frame clones and drops some. The table has nearly 45,000 clones, 65% to 70% seen once. After expansion with viral peptide pools in the ViraFEST assay, antigen-specific CD4+ T cells were sequenced. Culture lasted about ten days before CD4+ T cell isolation. PCR showed that the person got SARS-CoV-2 infection at some point between March and December 2020. Each culture well received a few million PBMC. These cells were then cultured in IMDM with approximately 10 IU/ml IL-2 and 9.5 to 10 ug/ml peptides. The authors exchanged half the medium for IL-2 medium on days 3 and 7. Germline CDR1 reads ENHRY; CDR2 reads SYGVKD. V lost 5 bases and J 0 bases, leaving 4 bases between the germline ends. This CDR3 is built from 12 residues. Details on this clone: Antigen unknown.

The source is a human donor who had a prior SARS-CoV-2 infection. The sample consisted of CD4+ T cells from PBMCs cultured with a peptide pool, taken before COVID-19 vaccination. The chain has TRBV10-3 and TRBJ1-1, with D hard to call. The CDR3 reads CAISKVNTEAFF. The CDR3 coding sequence is TGTGCCATCAGTAAAGTGAACACTGAAGCTTTCTTT.